Listed below are T cell receptor beta chains from one sample, sequenced in a study of Graves' ophthalmopathy and Graves' hyperthyroidism. TCRdb ran MiXCR on the multiplex PCR reads and lists one entry per CDR3 protein. The sample holds almost 750,000 distinct CDR3 sequences, roughly 41% seen once. The sample was peripheral blood. The receptors stem from an adult man with Graves' ophthalmopathy. The CDR3 runs from the conserved cysteine through the conserved F or W. The D gene is left open where the match is weak. Not all rows give a size; the values are once, few, many and, for expanded clones, a class.

j_call | d_call | v_call | clone_size | cdr3_nt | cdr3_aa
TRBJ2-7 | . | TRBV10-3 | few | TGTGCCAGCAGTGCCAACACAGGGAACGAGCAGTACTTC | CASSANTGNEQYF
TRBJ2-7 | TRBD1 | TRBV20-1 | many | TGCAGTGCTAGAGGGGACAGGTATTACGAGCAGTACTTC | CSARGDRYYEQYF
TRBJ2-2 | TRBD1 | TRBV25-1 | . | TGTGCCAGCAGTTTCATCCGGGACAGGGGGCGCGAGATGAACACCGGGGAGCTGTTTTTT | CASSFIRDRGREMNTGELFF
TRBJ2-7 | . | TRBV7-9 | . | TGTGCCAGCAGCTTAGCGATGATAACACATCTCTCGGCAGGCCACGAGCAGTACTTC | CASSLAMITHLSAGHEQYF
TRBJ2-7 | . | TRBV7-8 | many | TGTGCCAGCAGCTTAGTAACCGACTTCGCCTACGAGCAGTACTTC | CASSLVTDFAYEQYF
TRBJ1-2 | . | TRBV29-1 | . | TGCAGCGTGGCCCCCCACGGGGAGGCGGTCTATGGCTACACCTTC | CSVAPHGEAVYGYTF
TRBJ2-2 | TRBD2 | TRBV7-2 | . | TGTGCCATCCCGACTAGCGGGGGCGATCTCACCGGGGAGCTGTTATTT | CAIPTSGGDLTGELLF
TRBJ1-5 | TRBD1 | TRBV7-2 | . | TGTGCCAGCAGTTCCGAAGGACAGGGGGCCGGGCAGCCCCAGCATTTT | CASSSEGQGAGQPQHF
TRBJ1-1 | . | TRBV13 | . | TGTGCCAGCAGCCCCCTAGGGGGAGGGTTAACTGAAGCTTTCTTT | CASSPLGGGLTEAFF
TRBJ2-7 | . | TRBV7-8 | . | TGTGCCAGCAGTGAGGGCAGGGGTTACGAGCAGTACTTC | CASSEGRGYEQYF
TRBJ2-2 | . | TRBV29-1 | . | TGCAGCGTTGTTTCTCAGGGGCGGGACGGGGAGCTGTTTTTT | CSVVSQGRDGELFF
TRBJ2-7 | . | TRBV7-3 | . | TGTGCCAGCAGCTTAAACGGGCAGGGAGTCCAGTACTTC | CASSLNGQGVQYF
TRBJ1-1 | . | TRBV5-5 | once | TGTGCCAGCAGCTTGTACAGGGAAGAAGCTTTCTTT | CASSLYREEAFF
TRBJ2-7 | . | TRBV11-2 | . | TGTGCCAGCAGCCCATCCCGTGGTTGGCAGTACTTC | CASSPSRGWQYF
TRBJ1-4 | TRBD1 | TRBV4-1 | . | TGCGCCAGCAGTCCCACTGACAGGGGAAGAGAAAAACTGTTTTTT | CASSPTDRGREKLFF
TRBJ2-5 | . | TRBV20-1 | many | TGCAGTGCTAGGCCGTTCCAGCTCCAAGAGACCCAGTACTTC | CSARPFQLQETQYF
TRBJ2-1 | . | TRBV7-9 | once | TGTGCCAGCAGCTTTTTCAGCACAGATACGCAGTTCTTC | CASSFFSTDTQFF
TRBJ2-5 | . | TRBV19 | many | TGTGCCAGTAGTACACCGGGGCTCAAGGAGACCCAGTACTTC | CASSTPGLKETQYF
TRBJ1-1 | . | TRBV7-9 | few | TGTGCCAGCAGCTCAAAAGAGGTAAACACTGAAGCTTTCTTT | CASSSKEVNTEAFF
TRBJ2-5 | . | TRBV7-8 | few | TGTGCCAGCGGCCTATTGGGTTCCCAAGAGACCCAGTACTTC | CASGLLGSQETQYF
TRBJ2-1 | TRBD2 | TRBV10-3 | . | TGTGCCACCTCCAGGGAGGGTGAGCAGTTCTTC | CATSREGEQFF
TRBJ2-5 | TRBD2 | TRBV19 | . | TGTGCCAGTACCCGGGGTAGCGGGAGCGGGGAGACCCAGTACTTC | CASTRGSGSGETQYF
TRBJ1-2 | TRBD1 | TRBV7-2 | many | TGTGCCAGCAGCAGAGGGGACAGAAGCTATGGCTACACCTTC | CASSRGDRSYGYTF
TRBJ1-5 | . | TRBV15 | many | TGTGCCACCAGCCCGGGACTGGATCAGCCCCAGCATTTT | CATSPGLDQPQHF
TRBJ2-5 | TRBD1 | TRBV7-9 | . | TGTGCCAGCAGTTCCCTTGACAGGGCCGAAGAGACCCAGTACTTC | CASSSLDRAEETQYF
TRBJ1-2 | TRBD1 | TRBV10-3 | many | TGTGCCATCAGTGAGTCGGACAGGGTTGATGGCTACACCTTC | CAISESDRVDGYTF
TRBJ1-5 | . | TRBV10-3 | . | TGTGCCAGCAGCCCAGGGACTCCCTTGTGGAGCAATCAGCCCCAGCATTTT | CASSPGTPLWSNQPQHF
TRBJ1-4 | . | TRBV10-3 | . | TGTGCCAGCAGAGCGCGACCACGGCAAAATGAAAAACTGTTTTTT | CASRARPRQNEKLFF
TRBJ1-1 | TRBD1 | TRBV19 | . | TGTGCCAGTAGAGGGACAGGGGGGAGCACTGAAGCTTTCTTT | CASRGTGGSTEAFF
TRBJ2-7 | . | TRBV12-3/TRBV12-4 | . | TGTGCCAACAGCAGACAAAGCTCCTACGAGCAGTACTTC | CANSRQSSYEQYF
TRBJ2-7 | . | TRBV11-2 | . | TGTGCCAGCAGCCAGACTCCGGGGGCTTACGAGCAGTACTTC | CASSQTPGAYEQYF
TRBJ1-5 | . | TRBV28 | . | TGTGCCAGCAGGGCGGCGGGACCTCAGCATTTT | CASRAAGPQHF
TRBJ2-7 | TRBD1 | TRBV20-1 | . | TGCAGTGCTAAAAGGACAGGGGGCGGTTTGGAGCAGTACTTC | CSAKRTGGGLEQYF
TRBJ1-5 | . | TRBV7-9 | few | TGTGCCAGCAGCCCGACTTCAAGCAATCAGCCCCAGCATTTT | CASSPTSSNQPQHF
TRBJ1-5 | . | TRBV19 | many | TGTGCCAGTAGCACCCGGGGCAATCAGCCCCAGCATTTT | CASSTRGNQPQHF
TRBJ1-6 | TRBD1 | TRBV2 | . | TGTGCCAGCACCACTAGCCGGGACAGGAGCTCCTATAATTCACCCCTCCACTTT | CASTTSRDRSSYNSPLHF
TRBJ2-7 | . | TRBV7-2 | few | TGTGCCAGCAGCCAAGAGTCCTCCTGGGGCGAGCAGTACTTC | CASSQESSWGEQYF
TRBJ1-5 | TRBD1 | TRBV20-1 | . | TGCAGTGCTAGAGACCCACAGGGGAGGGACGAGCATTTT | CSARDPQGRDEHF
TRBJ2-7 | . | TRBV10-3 | . | TGTGCCAGCAGTGCCAGACAGACCTCCTACGAGCAGTACTTC | CASSARQTSYEQYF
TRBJ2-5 | TRBD2 | TRBV29-1 | . | TGCAGCCATTTCAGCCGGGGGGATGGGGAGACCCAGTACTTC | CSHFSRGDGETQYF
TRBJ2-6 | . | TRBV7-9 | few | TGTGCCAGCAGCTTAAGCTTGGGCGGCCTTGGTGGGGCCAACGTCCTGACTTTC | CASSLSLGGLGGANVLTF
TRBJ2-5 | TRBD2 | TRBV15 | . | TGTGCCACCAGCAGAGGCGGCGGGGGGGCCCCGGGGACCCAGTACTTC | CATSRGGGGAPGTQYF
TRBJ1-4 | TRBD1 | TRBV7-9 | . | TGTGCCAGCAGCACGGGACAGGCAACTAATGAAAAACTGTTTTTT | CASSTGQATNEKLFF
TRBJ2-5 | . | TRBV29-1 | many | TGCAGCGTTGAATCGCGGACAGAAGAGACCCAGTACTTC | CSVESRTEETQYF
TRBJ2-1 | . | TRBV7-2 | . | TGTGCCAGCAGTTACGGCCGAGGGCTAGTAGGCAATGAGCAGTTCTTC | CASSYGRGLVGNEQFF
TRBJ2-7 | TRBD1 | TRBV5-4 | . | TGTGCCAGCAGCAAACAGGGGGTCGCCTACGAGCAGTACTTC | CASSKQGVAYEQYF
TRBJ2-7 | . | TRBV19 | . | TGTGCCAGTAGTACGCCGCGGGAAGTCTCGGTCTCCTACGAGCAGTACTTC | CASSTPREVSVSYEQYF
TRBJ2-7 | . | TRBV7-9 | few | TGTGCCAGCAGCTTAGGTCTGGTAATCTACGAGCAGTACTTC | CASSLGLVIYEQYF
TRBJ1-2 | . | TRBV29-1 | many | TGCAGCGTTGAGGGGGACTATGGCTACACCTTC | CSVEGDYGYTF
TRBJ2-5 | . | TRBV19 | . | TGTGCCAGTAGTATTGGGTCCCGCACCGACCAGATCTTC | CASSIGSRTDQIF
TRBJ1-2 | . | TRBV2 | few | TGTGCCAGCACCTCAAGAGCCCGTAATATGATCACCTTC | CASTSRARNMITF